A single sample gave rise to the 8 T cell receptor beta chains below, sequenced in a study of T cells after yellow fever vaccination. TCRdb re-analysed the 5' RACE reads in MiXCR, keeping a single row per CDR3 protein. Among about 300,000 distinct CDR3 sequences listed, almost 4% were seen once. The sample was PBMCs, taken 5 days after the yellow fever booster vaccination. The receptors originated from a man aged 18 to 30 who received the YFV17D yellow fever vaccine.

The V gene is TRBV2, the J gene TRBJ2-7; D is unclear. The CDR3 runs to 11 residues. Germline values: CDR1 SNHLY, CDR2 FYNNEI. Trimming shortened V by 6 bases and J by 7 bases, and 10 bases separated the two germline ends. The CDR3 here is CASRGNGEQYF. As DNA, the CDR3 is TGTGCCAGCAGGGGCAACGGGGAGCAGTACTTC.

This clonotype was seen at least ten times. The chain combines TRBV9 with TRBJ2-2; the D gene could be TRBD1 or TRBD2 (5 bases each). Germline V gene data show CDR1 as SGDLS and CDR2 as YYNGEE. The V end was cut by 4 bases, the J end by 7 bases, with 17 bases between. The CDR3 is 15 residues long. CDR3 protein: CASSPRGPGHGELFF. The CDR3 DNA reads TGTGCCAGCAGCCCTCGAGGGCCAGGGCACGGGGAGCTGTTTTTT.

This clonotype was counted between two and nine times. This rearrangement joins TRBV19 to TRBJ2-2, with D perhaps assigned TRBD1 or TRBD2 (5 bases each). Trimming cost V 3 bases and J 6 bases, with 11 bases left between them. CDR1 and CDR2 (germline): LNHDA, SQIVND (reference sequence). CDR3 length equals 14 residues. CDR3 amino acids: CASSIVRGAGELFF. The CDR3 DNA reads TGTGCCAGTAGTATTGTCCGAGGGGCCGGGGAGCTGTTTTTT.

Ten or more counts support this clonotype. The chain couples TRBV5-1 to TRBJ2-5; 10 bases are a match to TRBD1. The CDR3 loop spans 12 amino acids. The ends lost 5 bases at V and 7 bases at J; junction bases unmatched: 2. Per the germline V gene, CDR1 is SGHRS and CDR2 is YFSETQ. The CDR3 sequence is CASSWDRGTQYF. The CDR3 DNA follows: TGCGCCAGCAGTTGGGACAGGGGGACCCAGTACTTC.

This clonotype was detected only a few times. The chain recombines TRBV6-6 with TRBJ1-2, with D perhaps matching TRBD1 (5 bases). V was shortened by 0 bases and J by 4 bases, with 18 bases between the two germline ends. From germline, CDR1 is MNHNY and CDR2 SVGAGI (reference sequence). CDR3 length: 17 amino acids. CDR3 amino acids: CASSYSNRGPGGYGYTF. In DNA form, the CDR3 reads TGTGCCAGCAGTTACTCGAACCGGGGCCCGGGAGGCTATGGCTACACCTTC.

A few counts support this clonotype. This CDR3 reads CSAHSEFGDPIQETQYF. CDR3 DNA: TGCAGTGCTCATTCCGAGTTTGGGGACCCGATACAAGAGACCCAGTACTTC. The chain has TRBV20-1 and TRBJ2-5, with D perhaps being TRBD1 or TRBD2 (5 bases each). Trimming cost V 5 bases and J 2 bases, with 24 bases left between them. The CDR3 totals 17 residues. Germline assignment: CDR1 DFQATT and CDR2 SNEGSKA (reference sequence).

The sample holds many counts of this clonotype. This chain connects TRBV4-1 to TRBJ2-5; D is unresolved. Germline lookup yields CDR1 MGHRA and CDR2 YSYEKL. The germline V and J ends were trimmed by 4 bases and 5 bases, with 11 bases remaining between them. The CDR3 consists of 13 residues. CDR3 sequence (DNA): TGCGCCAGCAGCCCCCCGGTTCTGGAGACCCAGTACTTC. Amino acid sequence: CASSPPVLETQYF.

This clonotype was recorded a few times. The chain joins TRBV5-5 to TRBJ2-5; 14 nucleotides agree with TRBD2. This CDR3 has 17 residues. V lost 3 bases to trimming and J lost 2 bases; unmatched junction nucleotides: 6. The V gene's germline CDR1 is SGHKS and CDR2 YYEKEE (reference sequence). CDR3 sequence (DNA): TGTGCCAGCAGCTCAGGACTAGCGGGGGGACGGCAAGAGACCCAGTACTTC. Translating gives CASSSGLAGGRQETQYF.